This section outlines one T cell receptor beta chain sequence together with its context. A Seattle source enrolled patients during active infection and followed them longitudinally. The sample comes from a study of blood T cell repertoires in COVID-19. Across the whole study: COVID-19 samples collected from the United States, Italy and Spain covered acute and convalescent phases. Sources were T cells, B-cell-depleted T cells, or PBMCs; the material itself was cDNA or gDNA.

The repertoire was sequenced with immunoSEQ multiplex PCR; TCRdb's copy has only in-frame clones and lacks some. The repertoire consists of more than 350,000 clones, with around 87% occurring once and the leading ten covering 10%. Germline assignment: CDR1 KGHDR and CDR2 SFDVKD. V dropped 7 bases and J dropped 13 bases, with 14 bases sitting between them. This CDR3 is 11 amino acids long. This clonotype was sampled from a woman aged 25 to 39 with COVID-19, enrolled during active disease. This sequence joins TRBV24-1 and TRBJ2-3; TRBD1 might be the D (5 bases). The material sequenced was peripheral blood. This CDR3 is CATSTGWTKYF. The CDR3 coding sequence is TGTGCCACCAGCACGGGTTGGACAAAGTATTTT.